These 28 T cell receptor beta chains originate from one sample sequenced in a study of monozygotic twins with inflammatory bowel disease (dated by TCRdb to between 2018 and 2020). Library construction relied on 5' RACE. TCRdb records Illumina HiSeq 2500 as the sequencer. The reads were reprocessed in TCRdb, with one entry per CDR3 protein sequence and no accompanying DNA. The sample's own table lists about 380,000 distinct CDR3 sequences. Of the sample, 2.5% to 3% is held by the ten largest clones. The material sequenced was blood. Source of these receptors: a human donor with ulcerative colitis or Crohn's disease, or a healthy co-twin of an affected twin (not recorded which).

The chain carries TRBV6-2 or TRBV6-3 and TRBJ2-7; TCRdb outputs TRBD1, but without DNA this stays unchecked. In germline, CDR1 is MNHEY, CDR2 SVGEGT. This CDR3 region has 14 residues. The CDR3 protein is CASREGGRSYEQYF.

This chain links TRBV10-3 with TRBJ1-4; TCRdb indicates TRBD1, and absent DNA this call remains unverified. CDR1 and CDR2 from the germline V gene are ENHRY and SYGVKD. The CDR3 contains 13 residues. CDR3 amino acids: CAAHRDHNEKLFF.

V gene TRBV4-3 combines with J gene TRBJ2-3; with no DNA, the TCRdb D assignment of TRBD1 cannot be verified. Per germline, CDR1 LGHNA and CDR2 YSLEER. The CDR3 extends over 15 amino acids. The CDR3 reads CASSHRDRGTGTQYF.

The chain recombines TRBV10-3 with TRBJ2-6; lacking DNA, the TRBD1 call made by TCRdb goes unchecked. CDR1 is ENHRY, CDR2 SYGVKD, per germline. This CDR3 is 18 amino acids long. This chain's CDR3 is CAISDSRQGAAGANVLTF.

This rearrangement joins TRBV6-5 to TRBJ1-1. Per germline, CDR1 MNHEY and CDR2 SVGAGI. The CDR3 has 15 residues. Here the CDR3 reads CASSYLGGRNTEAFF.

This chain links TRBV28 with TRBJ2-2; the D call from TCRdb, TRBD1, cannot be confirmed without DNA. There are 12 residues in the CDR3. CDR1 MDHEN and CDR2 SYDVKM come from the germline V gene. CDR3 sequence reads: CATSRGGGELFF.

J is TRBJ2-1 and V is TRBV5-4; TCRdb selects TRBD1, and the lack of DNA leaves this call unchecked. The CDR3 spans 19 residues. The germline gives CDR1 SGHNT, CDR2 YYREEE (reference sequence). CDR3 in amino acids: CASSLLAIRGSPLYNEQFF.

The chain couples TRBV4-3 to TRBJ2-7; as DNA is missing, the TRBD1 call by TCRdb cannot be tested. Germline CDR1 LGHNA, CDR2 YSLEER. The CDR3 runs to 13 residues. The chain's CDR3 is CASSSLPSYEQYF.

The chain combines TRBV28 with TRBJ2-1; TCRdb designates TRBD1, a call that cannot be tested without DNA. The CDR3 has 16 amino acids. Germline-derived CDR1 and CDR2 are MDHEN and SYDVKM. The CDR3 loop is CASSSPTGPSYNEQFF. The entire variable domain, with the rest obtained from reference TRBV28 and TRBJ2-1, is as follows: DVKVTQSSRYLVKRTGEKVFLECVQDMDHENMFWYRQDPGLGLRLIYFSYDVKMKEKGDIPEGYSVSREKKERFSLILESASTNQTSMYLCASSSPTGPSYNEQFFGPGTRLTVL.

The chain employs TRBV28 and TRBJ2-7; TCRdb's D gene call, TRBD1, goes unchecked for lack of DNA. Germline V CDR1 and CDR2: MDHEN, SYDVKM. CDR3 size: 14 residues. CDR3: CASAHRGISYEQYF.

The rearrangement uses TRBV29-1 and TRBJ2-1; absent DNA, TCRdb's TRBD1 call cannot be checked. The CDR3 loop spans 12 amino acids. The germline CDR1 and CDR2 sequences are SQVTM and ANQGSEA. The CDR3 here is CSAGGRGDEQFF.

The chain carries TRBV11-3 and TRBJ2-7. The CDR3 covers 14 residues. Germline loops: CDR1 SGHNT, CDR2 YENEEA. Here the CDR3 reads CASSLAGRASEQYF.

The genes are TRBV7-2 and TRBJ2-2; without DNA, the TCRdb call of TRBD1 cannot be checked. CDR1 and CDR2 from the germline V gene are SGHTA and FQGNSA. This CDR3 region has 14 residues. CDR3 loop: CASSLTGATGELFF.

CDR3 in amino acids: CSAARRGDYNEQFF. The chain employs TRBV20-1 and TRBJ2-1; TCRdb designates TRBD1, a call that cannot be tested without DNA. The V gene's germline CDR1 is DFQATT and CDR2 SNEGSKA (reference sequence). This CDR3 is built from 14 residues.

The chain recombines TRBV5-1 with TRBJ2-5; TCRdb's assignment of TRBD1 cannot be checked, as there is no DNA. CDR3 size: 14 residues. Germline CDR1 reads SGHRS; CDR2 reads YFSETQ. CDR3 amino acids: CASGQWDPREAQYF.

This chain connects TRBV6-1 to TRBJ2-3; absent DNA, TCRdb's TRBD2 call cannot be checked. CDR3 size: 15 residues. Germline CDR1 is MNHNS and CDR2 is SASEGT. This CDR3 is CASSRRGVSLNTQYF.

The rearrangement uses TRBV18 and TRBJ1-5; TCRdb's D call, TRBD1, is unchecked because there is no DNA. The length of the CDR3 is 16 residues. Germline CDR1 is KGHSH and CDR2 is LQKENI. The CDR3 is CASSPYVTGGDQPQHF.

V and J are TRBV5-1 and TRBJ2-2; TCRdb gives TRBD1 as the D gene, but with no DNA this cannot be confirmed. The CDR3 extends over 15 amino acids. Germline CDR1 reads SGHRS; CDR2 reads YFSETQ. This CDR3 is CASSQDRMNTGELFF.

The chain carries TRBV11-2 and TRBJ2-7. CDR3 size: 13 residues. Per germline, CDR1 SGHAT and CDR2 FQNNGV. This CDR3 is CASGEPDSYEQYF.

The rearrangement uses TRBV12-3 or TRBV12-4 and TRBJ2-3. The CDR3 loop spans 14 amino acids. Here the CDR3 reads CASSLGAPTDTQYF.

V is TRBV5-1 and J is TRBJ1-1. The germline V gene has CDR1 SGHRS and CDR2 YFSETQ. The CDR3 has 15 residues. The CDR3 spells CASSRPNGGGTEAFF. The full variable domain, with the rest looked up from reference TRBV5-1 and TRBJ1-1, is KAGVTQTPRYLIKTRGQQVTLSCSPISGHRSVSWYQQTPGQGLQFLFEYFSETQRNKGNFPGRFSGRQFSNSRSEMNVSTLELGDSALYLCASSRPNGGGTEAFFGQGTRLTVV.

V usage is TRBV29-1 and J usage is TRBJ1-5. The CDR3 is 14 residues long. The germline V gene has CDR1 SQVTM and CDR2 ANQGSEA. CDR3 sequence: CSVELGQGKKPQHF. The full variable domain, completed using reference TRBV29-1 and TRBJ1-5, is SAVISQKPSRDICQRGTSLTIQCQVDSQVTMMFWYRQQPGQSLTLIATANQGSEATYESGFVIDKFPISRPNLTFSTLTVSNMSPEDSSIYLCSVELGQGKKPQHFGDGTRLSIL.

The chain carries TRBV11-2 and TRBJ2-5; lacking DNA, the TRBD1 call made by TCRdb goes unchecked. Germline V lookup: CDR1 SGHAT, CDR2 FQNNGV. This CDR3 contains 14 residues. CDR3 amino acids: CASSLATGKETQYF. Combining the CDR3 with reference TRBV11-2 and TRBJ2-5 gives the whole variable domain EAGVAQSPRYKIIEKRQSVAFWCNPISGHATLYWYQQILGQGPKLLIQFQNNGVVDDSQLPKDRFSAERLKGVDSTLKIQPAKLEDSAVYLCASSLATGKETQYFGPGTRLLVL.

This rearrangement joins TRBV3-1 to TRBJ1-3; TCRdb names TRBD1, which stays unverified in the absence of DNA. The germline V gene encodes CDR1 LGHDT and CDR2 YNNKEL (reference sequence). The CDR3 spans 16 residues. CDR3 region: CASSRRGDRDGNTIYF.

The rearrangement links TRBV7-2 to TRBJ2-3; there is no DNA to check the TCRdb D call of TRBD2. The length of the CDR3 is 20 residues. Germline CDR1 SGHTA, CDR2 FQGNSA. The CDR3 loop is CASSSHLLAGGPSSTDTQYF.

The chain combines TRBV28 with TRBJ2-1; TCRdb selects TRBD1, and the lack of DNA leaves this call unchecked. The CDR3 has 15 amino acids. Per the germline V gene, CDR1 is MDHEN and CDR2 is SYDVKM. CDR3 residues: CASSSGAGVRNEQFF.

The chain has TRBV7-2 and TRBJ2-1; absent DNA, TCRdb's TRBD2 call cannot be checked. The CDR3 has 15 amino acids. Germline assignment: CDR1 SGHTA and CDR2 FQGNSA. The CDR3 spells CASSWTSGQYNEQFF.

The gene calls are TRBV6-5 and TRBJ1-1; with no DNA, the TCRdb D assignment of TRBD1 cannot be verified. CDR1 and CDR2 (germline): MNHEY, SVGAGI. The CDR3 has 15 residues. The CDR3 sequence: CASSFSHRGNTEAFF.